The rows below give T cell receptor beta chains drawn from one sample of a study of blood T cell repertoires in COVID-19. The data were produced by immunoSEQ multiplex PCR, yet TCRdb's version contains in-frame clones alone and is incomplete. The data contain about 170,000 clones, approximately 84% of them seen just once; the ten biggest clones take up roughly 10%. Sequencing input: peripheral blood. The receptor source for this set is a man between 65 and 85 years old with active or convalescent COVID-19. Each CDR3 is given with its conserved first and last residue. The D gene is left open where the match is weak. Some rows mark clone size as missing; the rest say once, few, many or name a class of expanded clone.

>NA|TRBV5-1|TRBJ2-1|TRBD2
TGCGCCAGCAGGTCCGGGACTAGCATCGTCAATGAGCAGTTCTTC
CASRSGTSIVNEQFF
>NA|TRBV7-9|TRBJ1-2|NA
TGTGCCAGCAGCTTGTTTGAGGGAGGAATATATGGCTACACCTTC
CASSLFEGGIYGYTF
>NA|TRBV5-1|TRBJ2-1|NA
TGCGCCAGCAGCTTGAACTCGGGACTGGCGGACAATGAGCAGTTCTTC
CASSLNSGLADNEQFF
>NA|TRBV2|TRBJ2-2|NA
TGTGCCAGCAGAACAGAAAACACCGGGGAGCTGTTTTTT
CASRTENTGELFF
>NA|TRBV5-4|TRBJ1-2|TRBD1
TGTGCCAGCAGCTCGGGAGGGACAGTTAACTATGGCTACACCTTC
CASSSGGTVNYGYTF
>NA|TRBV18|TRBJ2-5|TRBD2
TGTGCCAGCTCACCACCTAGACTAGCGGGAGTTGTGGAGACCCAGTACTTC
CASSPPRLAGVVETQYF
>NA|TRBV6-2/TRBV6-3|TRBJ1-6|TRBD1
TGTGCCAGCAGCCGAGGACAGGCCCTCTCCTATAATTCACCCCTCCACTTT
CASSRGQALSYNSPLHF
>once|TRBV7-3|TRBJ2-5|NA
TGTGCCAGCAGCCCACGGGCGTCCGGGGATTTCCAGTACTTC
CASSPRASGDFQYF
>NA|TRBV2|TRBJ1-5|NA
TGTGCCAGCAGGAGAGGATATAGCAATCAGCCCCAGCATTTT
CASRRGYSNQPQHF
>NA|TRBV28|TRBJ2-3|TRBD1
TGTGCCAGCACTCCCTCTAGACAGGGGGCGAATACGCAGTATTTT
CASTPSRQGANTQYF
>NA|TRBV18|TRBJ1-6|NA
TGTGCCAGCTCGGCGGGGCGGGGGGATTCTACTTCACCCCTCCACTTT
CASSAGRGDSTSPLHF
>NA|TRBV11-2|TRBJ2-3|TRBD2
TGTGCCAGCAGCTGGACTAGCGGGGGCACAGATACGCAGTATTTT
CASSWTSGGTDTQYF
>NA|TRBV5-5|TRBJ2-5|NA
TGTGCCAGCAGCTTGGTTGGGACACGAGGAGCAGAGACCCAGTACTTC
CASSLVGTRGAETQYF
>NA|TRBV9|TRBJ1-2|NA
TGTGCCAGCAGCGTTGTACAGGGCGGTGGCTACACCTTC
CASSVVQGGGYTF
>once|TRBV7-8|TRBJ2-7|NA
TGTGCCAGCAGCTTAGCTAGGGGCTACGAGCAGTACTTC
CASSLARGYEQYF
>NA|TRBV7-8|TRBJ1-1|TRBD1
TGTGCCAGCAGCATCATCAGGGGGCTGCACACTGAAGCTTTCTTT
CASSIIRGLHTEAFF
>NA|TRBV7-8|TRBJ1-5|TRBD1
TGTGCCAGCAGCACAAGACAGGGTGTTATGGCTTGGGGCAATCAGCCCCAGCATTTT
CASSTRQGVMAWGNQPQHF
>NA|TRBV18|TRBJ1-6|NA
TGTGCCAGCTCACCCCCCATCGGGATTCCCCTCCACTTT
CASSPPIGIPLHF
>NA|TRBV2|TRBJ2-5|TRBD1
TGTGCCAGCAGTGGGGGGACAGGGTTGGAGACCCAGTACTTC
CASSGGTGLETQYF
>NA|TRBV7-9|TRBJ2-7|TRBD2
TGTGCCAGCAGCCCTCCCTCCCCGGGACTAGCGACACCTTACGAGCAGTACTTC
CASSPPSPGLATPYEQYF
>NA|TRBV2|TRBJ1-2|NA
TGTGCCAGCAGTCGGGACACCAACTATGGCTACACCTTC
CASSRDTNYGYTF
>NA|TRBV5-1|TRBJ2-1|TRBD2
TGCGCCAGCAGCGTAACTAGCGGTTCCTACAATGAGCAGTTCTTC
CASSVTSGSYNEQFF